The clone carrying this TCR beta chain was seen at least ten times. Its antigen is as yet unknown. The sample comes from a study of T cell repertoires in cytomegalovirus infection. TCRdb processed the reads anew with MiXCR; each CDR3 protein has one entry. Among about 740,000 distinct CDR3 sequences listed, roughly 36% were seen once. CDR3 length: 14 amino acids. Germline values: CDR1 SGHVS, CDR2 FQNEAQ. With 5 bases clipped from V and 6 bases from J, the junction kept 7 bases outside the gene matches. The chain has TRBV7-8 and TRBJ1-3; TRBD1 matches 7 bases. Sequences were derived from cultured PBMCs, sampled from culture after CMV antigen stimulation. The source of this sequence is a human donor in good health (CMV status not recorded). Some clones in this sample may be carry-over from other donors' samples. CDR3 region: CASSPDRVENTIYF. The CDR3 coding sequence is TGTGCCAGCAGCCCCGACAGGGTAGAAAACACCATATATTTT.